Listed below are T cell receptor beta chains from one sample, sequenced in a study of T-cell reconstitution after alpha-beta-depleted transplantation in children. TCRdb re-called the PCR reads through MiXCR, storing one row per CDR3 protein. Found here are 260,000 or so distinct CDR3 sequences, more than 10% of them singletons; the top ten hold about 2.4%. The input for sequencing was PBMCs from the stem cell graft donor, taken from the stem cell graft. The source is a human donor who donated a stem cell graft to a child with acute lymphoblastic leukemia. Each CDR3 is given with its conserved first and last residue. A D gene is named only where the DNA matches it firmly. Only part of the rows carry a size: once, few, many, or a class if the clone is expanded.

V,size,J,D,CDR3,DNA
TRBV10-3,many,TRBJ1-2,TRBD1,CAITGTGDYGYTF,TGTGCCATCACTGGGACAGGGGATTATGGCTACACCTTC
TRBV7-9,few,TRBJ2-2,NA,CASSFSAGPNTGELFF,TGTGCCAGCAGCTTTTCGGCGGGACCGAACACCGGGGAGCTGTTTTTT
TRBV5-1,many,TRBJ2-3,NA,CASTGGQGNSQDTQYF,TGCGCCAGCACGGGTGGGCAGGGGAATTCCCAAGATACGCAGTATTTT
TRBV4-2,many,TRBJ1-6,TRBD1,CASSQEGQGYTRNSPLHF,TGTGCCAGCAGCCAAGAGGGACAGGGGTATACGAGGAATTCACCCCTCCACTTT
TRBV6-1,many,TRBJ1-4,TRBD1,CASSADRGTNEKLFF,TGTGCCAGCAGTGCAGACAGGGGGACTAATGAAAAACTGTTTTTT
TRBV5-1,many,TRBJ1-2,NA,CASSPAGILENNGYTF,TGCGCCAGCAGCCCGGCGGGTATTTTGGAGAACAATGGCTACACCTTC
TRBV7-2,many,TRBJ2-2,NA,CASSLDVGGARELFF,TGTGCCAGCAGCTTAGACGTAGGCGGAGCCCGGGAGCTGTTTTTT
TRBV12-3/TRBV12-4,many,TRBJ2-1,NA,CASSPSRGLPTTNEQFF,TGTGCCAGCAGTCCCTCGCGAGGCTTACCTACTACGAATGAGCAGTTCTTC
TRBV7-9,few,TRBJ2-7,NA,CASSSRSTGEEGIEQYF,TGTGCCAGCAGCTCCAGAAGCACAGGGGAGGAGGGGATCGAGCAGTACTTC
TRBV7-2,few,TRBJ2-5,TRBD2,CASSPTGGAQETQYF,TGTGCCAGCAGCCCCACGGGGGGGGCGCAAGAGACCCAGTACTTC
TRBV6-2/TRBV6-3,NA,TRBJ2-1,NA,CASNLGEEQFF,TGTGCCAGCAACCTCGGAGAGGAGCAGTTCTTC
TRBV24-1,few,TRBJ2-7,NA,CATSEAGDGYSYEQYF,TGTGCCACCAGTGAAGCCGGGGACGGATACTCCTACGAGCAGTACTTC
TRBV28,many,TRBJ2-3,TRBD2,CASRGTSGRASDTQYF,TGTGCCAGCAGAGGGACTAGCGGGAGAGCGTCAGATACGCAGTATTTT
TRBV5-4,few,TRBJ2-3,TRBD2,CASSLKRLAGGGDTQYF,TGTGCCAGCAGCTTAAAGAGACTAGCGGGGGGTGGAGATACGCAGTATTTT
TRBV5-1,many,TRBJ2-2,NA,CASSLVPESNTGELFF,TGCGCCAGCAGCTTGGTTCCGGAATCGAACACCGGGGAGCTGTTTTTT
TRBV9,many,TRBJ2-5,NA,CASSAPGPAKETQYF,TGTGCCAGCAGCGCTCCGGGACCGGCAAAAGAGACCCAGTACTTC
TRBV9,many,TRBJ2-3,TRBD2,CASSAAGTSGGSQYF,TGTGCCAGCAGCGCAGCCGGGACTAGCGGGGGGTCCCAGTATTTT
TRBV7-2,many,TRBJ2-3,NA,CASSQLGGDTDTQYF,TGTGCCAGCAGTCAACTGGGGGGCGACACAGATACGCAGTATTTT
TRBV20-1,many,TRBJ1-1,TRBD1,CSAKDRGSTEAFF,TGCAGTGCCAAAGACAGGGGGTCCACTGAAGCTTTCTTT
TRBV7-8,NA,TRBJ2-3,NA,CASSSASGDTQYF,TGTGCCAGCAGCTCCGCCTCAGGAGATACGCAGTATTTT
TRBV12-3/TRBV12-4,many,TRBJ2-1,NA,CASSLLPGYNEQFF,TGTGCCAGCAGTCTCCTGCCGGGCTACAATGAGCAGTTCTTC
TRBV2,many,TRBJ2-7,TRBD2,CASSEGGSSYEQYF,TGTGCCAGCAGTGAAGGCGGGAGCTCCTACGAGCAGTACTTC
TRBV2,many,TRBJ1-1,NA,CASSIQGETEAFF,TGTGCCAGTAGCATTCAGGGAGAGACTGAAGCTTTCTTT
TRBV5-1,many,TRBJ1-1,TRBD1,CASSRTMDRGRMNTEAFF,TGCGCCAGCAGCCGCACAATGGACAGGGGACGAATGAACACTGAAGCTTTCTTT
TRBV9,many,TRBJ1-1,NA,CASSGGTTEAFF,TGTGCCAGCAGCGGGGGGACTACTGAAGCTTTCTTT
TRBV20-1,many,TRBJ2-1,TRBD2,CSAELALSSYNEQFF,TGCAGTGCCGAACTAGCGTTGAGCTCCTACAATGAGCAGTTCTTC
TRBV24-1,NA,TRBJ2-1,NA,CATSDFKARGLYNEQFF,TGTGCCACCAGTGATTTTAAGGCCCGAGGGCTATACAATGAGCAGTTCTTC
TRBV12-3/TRBV12-4,NA,TRBJ2-3,NA,CASSLQFGGRSDTQYF,TGTGCCAGCAGTTTACAGTTCGGGGGGCGTTCAGATACGCAGTATTTT
TRBV7-9,many,TRBJ1-1,NA,CASSLDLSSKNTEAFF,TGTGCCAGCAGCTTAGATCTTTCATCTAAGAACACTGAAGCTTTCTTT
TRBV7-2,NA,TRBJ2-3,TRBD2,CASSFIGERGPGTDTQYF,TGTGCCAGCAGCTTCATTGGGGAGCGGGGCCCTGGTACAGATACGCAGTATTTT
TRBV30,NA,TRBJ2-3,NA,CAWSVGDTQYF,TGTGCCTGGAGTGTGGGAGATACGCAGTATTTT
TRBV20-1,many,TRBJ2-1,NA,CSARRLGVLWNEQFF,TGCAGTGCTAGACGTTTAGGGGTGTTGTGGAATGAGCAGTTCTTC
TRBV11-1,many,TRBJ2-3,TRBD2,CASSLAPSGLADTQYF,TGTGCCAGCAGCTTAGCGCCTAGCGGCTTGGCAGATACGCAGTATTTT
TRBV11-2,many,TRBJ1-4,NA,CASSSTYRESEKLFF,TGTGCCAGCAGCTCTACCTACAGGGAAAGCGAAAAACTGTTTTTT
TRBV6-2/TRBV6-3,many,TRBJ2-1,NA,CASSYPNEQFF,TGTGCCAGCAGTTACCCCAATGAGCAGTTCTTC
TRBV5-6,many,TRBJ2-1,NA,CASSRAMSEQFF,TGTGCCAGCAGCCGAGCTATGTCAGAGCAGTTCTTC
TRBV4-3,many,TRBJ1-4,NA,CASSQVIQPFEKLFF,TGCGCCAGCAGCCAAGTTATACAGCCTTTTGAAAAACTGTTTTTT
TRBV11-2,many,TRBJ2-1,NA,CASSLSRLFPYNEQFF,TGTGCCAGCAGCTTATCAAGGCTTTTCCCCTACAATGAGCAGTTCTTC
TRBV5-1,NA,TRBJ1-1,NA,CASSLDGGGTEAFF,TGCGCCAGCAGCCTCGATGGTGGGGGCACTGAAGCTTTCTTT
TRBV6-2/TRBV6-3,many,TRBJ1-1,NA,CASRGNILNTEAFF,TGTGCCAGCAGGGGGAACATCTTAAACACTGAAGCTTTCTTT
TRBV6-5,few,TRBJ2-7,TRBD1,CASSYWDRGSYEQYF,TGTGCCAGCAGTTACTGGGACAGGGGGTCCTACGAGCAGTACTTC
TRBV5-1,few,TRBJ2-7,TRBD1,CASSLRDRGHDEQYF,TGCGCCAGCAGCTTAAGGGACAGGGGGCACGACGAGCAGTACTTC
TRBV4-2,NA,TRBJ1-5,TRBD1,CASSQDRTGDQPQHF,TGTGCCAGCAGCCAAGATAGGACAGGGGACCAGCCCCAGCATTTT
TRBV20-1,many,TRBJ2-3,NA,CSATADTQYF,TGCAGTGCTACCGCAGATACGCAGTATTTT